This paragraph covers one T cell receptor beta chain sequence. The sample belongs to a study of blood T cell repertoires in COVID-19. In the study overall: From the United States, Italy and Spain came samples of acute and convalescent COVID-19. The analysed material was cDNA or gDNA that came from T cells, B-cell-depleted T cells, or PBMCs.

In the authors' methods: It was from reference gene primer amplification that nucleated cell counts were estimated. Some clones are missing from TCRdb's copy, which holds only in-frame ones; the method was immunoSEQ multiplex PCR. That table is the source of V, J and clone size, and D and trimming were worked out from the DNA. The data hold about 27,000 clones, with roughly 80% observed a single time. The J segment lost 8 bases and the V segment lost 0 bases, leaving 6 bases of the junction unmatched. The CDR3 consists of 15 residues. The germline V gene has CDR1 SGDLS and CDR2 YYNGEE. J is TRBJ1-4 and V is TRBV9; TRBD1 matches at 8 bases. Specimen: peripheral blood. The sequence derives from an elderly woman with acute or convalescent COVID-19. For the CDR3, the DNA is TGTGCCAGCAGCGTAGGACAGGGGTCTCGGGAAAAACTGTTTTTT. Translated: CASSVGQGSREKLFF.